The 9 T cell receptor beta chains below come from one sample, sequenced in a study of cytomegalovirus exposure and HLA in healthy donors. It was with 60 Vbeta and 13 Jbeta primers that the PCR ran. Clones were sequenced by immunoSEQ multiplex PCR, and TCRdb holds only the in-frame ones, with some missing. There are some 200,000 clones in the sample; about 13% occur only once, and more than 7% lies in the top ten. Source material: PBMCs. The source is a man aged 50 to 60 in good health and CMV-seropositive.

The V gene is TRBV19, the J gene TRBJ2-5; D might be TRBD1 (5 bases). V was cut by 3 bases and J by 5 bases, with 16 bases left in between. CDR1 and CDR2 from the germline V gene are LNHDA and SQIVND (reference sequence). This CDR3 spans 15 amino acids. The CDR3 DNA reads TGTGCCAGTAGTATCCAGGGTAGGGCCTTTGAGACCCAGTACTTC. Encoded protein: CASSIQGRAFETQYF.

This chain joins TRBV4-2 and TRBJ1-5, with D uncertain. CDR3 length: 14 amino acids. Per the germline V gene, CDR1 is LGHNA and CDR2 is YNFKEQ. V lost 2 bases and J lost 5, with 10 bases in between. The DNA for the CDR3 is TGTGCCAGCAGCCAATTCCGCAGTGATCAGCCCCAGCATTTT. Amino acid sequence: CASSQFRSDQPQHF.

This rearrangement joins TRBV7-2 to TRBJ2-2; tentative D call: TRBD2 (7 bases). In germline, CDR1 is SGHTA, CDR2 FQGNSA. Trimming removed 1 base from V and 2 bases from J, with 14 bases in between. This CDR3 contains 17 residues. CDR3 coding DNA: TGTGCCAGCAGCTTAGGAGGGGGGGGGATTAACACCGGGGAGCTGTTTTTT. It encodes CASSLGGGGINTGELFF.

This chain connects TRBV5-1 to TRBJ1-4; D gene ambiguous. The CDR3 covers 14 residues. CDR1 and CDR2 from the germline V gene are SGHRS and YFSETQ. Trimming cost V 0 bases and J 6 bases, with 9 bases left between them. CDR3 in amino acids: CASSLGPRDEKLFF. The DNA of the CDR3 is TGCGCCAGCAGCTTGGGCCCGCGAGATGAAAAACTGTTTTTT. The full variable domain, rest sourced from reference TRBV5-1 and TRBJ1-4, is KAGVTQTPRYLIKTRGQQVTLSCSPISGHRSVSWYQQTPGQGLQFLFEYFSETQRNKGNFPGRFSGRQFSNSRSEMNVSTLELGDSALYLCASSLGPRDEKLFFGSGTQLSVL.

The rearrangement links TRBV6-1 to TRBJ2-1; no clear D. Trimming removed 2 bases from V and 0 bases from J, with 8 bases in between. The CDR3 sequence is 15 residues long. Germline-derived CDR1 and CDR2 are MNHNS and SASEGT. The CDR3, as DNA: TGTGCCAGCAGTGAACTGGTTAGCTCCTACAATGAGCAGTTCTTC. Its translation is CASSELVSSYNEQFF.

Only a few counts were recorded for this clone. This chain connects TRBV7-2 to TRBJ1-1; the D is unclear. With 2 bases removed from V and 3 bases from J, the gap between germline ends came to 13 bases. This CDR3 has 15 amino acids. CDR1 is SGHTA, CDR2 FQGNSA, per germline. CDR3 protein: CASSLRRLGDTEAFF. CDR3 DNA sequence: TGTGCCAGCAGCTTAAGAAGGTTGGGAGACACTGAAGCTTTCTTT.

This clone was picked up a small number of times. The V call is TRBV4-3, the J call TRBJ2-5, with D maybe TRBD1 (6 bases). The CDR3 runs 16 residues. The V end was cut by 1 base, the J end by 1 base, with 13 bases between. CDR1 is LGHNA and CDR2 is YSLEER in the germline V gene. The CDR3 sequence is CASSQGGRGSQETQYF. In nucleotides, the CDR3 is TGCGCCAGCAGCCAAGGCGGTAGGGGGTCCCAAGAGACCCAGTACTTC.

This clone has ten or more counts. This chain uses TRBV6-5 with TRBJ1-2, with 8 bases aligning to TRBD1. The CDR3 totals 14 residues. V shed 2 bases and J 4 bases; nucleotides not matched to a gene: 3. CDR1 and CDR2 (germline): MNHEY, SVGAGI. The CDR3 DNA follows: TGTGCCAGCAGTTACGGGACAGGCCTCTATGGCTACACCTTC. It translates to CASSYGTGLYGYTF.

This clone showed up many times. The chain employs TRBV4-3 and TRBJ1-4, with D hard to call. This CDR3 has 16 amino acids. Deletions cut 0 bases from V and 2 bases from J, with 10 bases between. Germline V gene sequence: CDR1 LGHNA, CDR2 YSLEER. CDR3: CASSQDLLQTNEKLFF. CDR3 nucleotide sequence: TGCGCCAGCAGCCAAGATCTCCTACAGACTAATGAAAAACTGTTTTTT.